A single sample is the source of the 20 T cell receptor beta chains below, sequenced in a study of regulatory T cells in long-lasting Graves disease. Assembly of TCR beta libraries relied on iRepertoire HTBI primers together with Arm-PCR of CDR3 regions. Each CDR3 protein gets one entry after TCRdb re-called the multiplex PCR reads with MiXCR. The sample contains some 370,000 distinct CDR3 sequences, 20% to 25% of which appear only once. Time point described: persistent/refractory GD, antithyroid drugs over 5 years with positive TRAb. PBMC RNA served as the TCR library source. The sample here was peripheral blood mononuclear cells (PBMCs), taken when the disease was refractory, from a patient treated with antithyroid drugs. The receptors were sampled from a woman aged 40 to 55 with Graves disease.

This clonotype was seen ten or more times. This rearrangement joins TRBV7-2 to TRBJ2-5; 8 positions match TRBD2. This CDR3 comprises 16 residues. Per the germline V gene, CDR1 is SGHTA and CDR2 is FQGNSA. V gave up 5 bases and J gave up 5 bases; unmatched junction bases: 13. The CDR3 loop is CASSPPGLGDIETQYF. The CDR3 DNA reads as TGTGCCAGCAGCCCCCCGGGACTAGGAGATATCGAGACCCAGTACTTC.

This clonotype was seen more than once but under ten times. The V gene is TRBV20-1, the J gene TRBJ1-4; D uncertain. The ends were cut back, 0 bases at V and 0 bases at J, with 14 bases in the middle. The CDR3 runs to 17 residues. Germline V gene lookup returns CDR1 DFQATT and CDR2 SNEGSKA (reference sequence). In nucleotides, the CDR3 is TGCAGTGCTAGAGATCGGAGGTTACGTACAACTAATGAAAAACTGTTTTTT. Translated: CSARDRRLRTTNEKLFF.

Regarding this clonotype: A read error is possible here, since a much larger clone lies one base away. This chain uses TRBV7-6 with TRBJ2-2; possibly TRBD1 for D (6 bases). The CDR3 covers 16 residues. Germline V lookup: CDR1 SGHVS, CDR2 FNYEAQ. CDR3 residues: CVSSLVGTINTGELFF. CDR3 DNA sequence: TGTGTCAGCAGCTTAGTAGGGACAATTAACACCGGGGAGCTGTTTTTT.

This clonotype has a count of ten or more. This chain uses TRBV10-3 with TRBJ1-2; tentatively, D is TRBD1 (5 bases). The V and J ends lost 2 bases and 4 bases respectively, with 17 bases between them. This CDR3 is 16 amino acids long. The germline gives CDR1 ENHRY, CDR2 SYGVKD. CDR3: CAISESGHKITYGYTF. The CDR3 DNA follows: TGTGCCATCAGTGAGAGTGGACACAAGATCACCTATGGCTACACCTTC.

The V call is TRBV6-1, the J call TRBJ1-4; possibly TRBD1 for D (5 bases). This CDR3 comprises 16 residues. Between the trimmed V and J ends, which lost 2 bases and 8 bases, there was a span of 18 bases. In germline, CDR1 is MNHNS, CDR2 SASEGT. CDR3 DNA: TGTGCCAGCAGTGAACTCTATGGGGGAGGGCGGGAAAAACTGTTTTTT. It yields the protein CASSELYGGGREKLFF.

V usage is TRBV20-1 and J usage is TRBJ1-5; no firm D call. CDR3 length: 13 amino acids. Germline-derived CDR1 and CDR2 are DFQATT and SNEGSKA (reference sequence). V lost 8 bases to trimming and J lost 0 bases, with 11 bases between them. CDR3 amino acids: CSSGGVSNQPQHF. Here the CDR3 DNA reads TGCAGTTCTGGCGGGGTTAGCAATCAGCCCCAGCATTTT.

The DNA of the CDR3 is TGCAGTGCTAGGATCATACGGGGCGCCGAAGCTTTCTTT. Encoded protein: CSARIIRGAEAFF. The chain couples TRBV20-1 to TRBJ1-1; a possible D gene is TRBD1 (5 bases). The CDR3 sequence is 13 residues long. V was cut by 3 bases and J by 8 bases, with 16 bases left in between. Germline CDR1 DFQATT, CDR2 SNEGSKA (reference sequence).

This chain joins TRBV6-1 and TRBJ2-5, with D perhaps matching TRBD1 (6 bases). V gave up 8 bases and J gave up 4 bases, with 17 bases separating them. Germline-derived CDR1 and CDR2 are MNHNS and SASEGT. The CDR3 length is 14 residues. The DNA of the CDR3 is TGTGCCAGCTCTACTGTGGGGGCTGGAGAGACCCAGTACTTC. Amino acid sequence: CASSTVGAGETQYF.

This clonotype has more than one count but fewer than ten. The chain joins TRBV6-2 or TRBV6-3 to TRBJ1-1; D call uncertain. Per germline, CDR1 MNHEY and CDR2 SVGEGT. This CDR3 spans 14 amino acids. V was clipped by 0 bases and J by 3 bases, with 8 bases between them. The CDR3 reads CASSYSWRDTEAFF. The CDR3 DNA sequence: TGTGCCAGCAGTTACTCATGGAGGGACACTGAAGCTTTCTTT.

This clonotype occurred a few times. V and J are TRBV5-1 and TRBJ2-7; 7 nucleotides align to TRBD1. Germline assignment: CDR1 SGHRS and CDR2 YFSETQ. The CDR3 is 15 amino acids. The trim removed 1 base at V and 3 bases at J, leaving 7 bases unmatched. CDR3 in amino acids: CASSLWGPGGYEQYF. The CDR3 DNA sequence: TGCGCCAGCAGCTTGTGGGGTCCAGGGGGCTACGAGCAGTACTTC.

The genes are TRBV3-1 and TRBJ2-7, with TRBD1 matching over 12 bases. V shed 3 bases, J shed 5 bases, and the junction held 8 bases outside the gene matches. CDR1 and CDR2 from the germline V gene are LGHDT and YNNKEL (reference sequence). This CDR3 region has 16 residues. The CDR3 loop is CASSHWGGTGGHEQYF. CDR3 coding DNA: TGTGCCAGCAGCCACTGGGGGGGGACAGGGGGCCACGAGCAGTACTTC.

On this clonotype itself: The junction and the germline gene differ at one end; a read error may be behind it. The chain employs TRBV6-5 and TRBJ2-4; a possible D gene is TRBD1 (6 bases). Near its end, the DNA agrees better with TRBJ2-7, so the J call may be wrong. Germline CDR1 reads MNHEY; CDR2 reads SVGAGI. The length of the CDR3 is 16 residues. The CDR3 sequence: CAGSYSRDTSSYEQYF. The CDR3 DNA reads TGTGCCGGCAGTTACTCCAGGGACACGAGCTCCTACGAGCAGTACTTC.

This clonotype occurred a few times. The gene calls are TRBV5-1 and TRBJ2-7, with TRBD1 matching over 10 bases. Germline-derived CDR1 and CDR2 are SGHRS and YFSETQ. V was clipped by 7 bases and J by 2 bases; unmatched bases: 6. The CDR3 has 14 residues. This CDR3 reads CASARQGAPYEQYF. CDR3 DNA sequence: TGCGCCAGCGCCCGACAGGGGGCACCCTACGAGCAGTACTTC.

The rearrangement links TRBV20-1 to TRBJ2-3; TRBD2 might be the D (6 bases). Germline lookup yields CDR1 DFQATT and CDR2 SNEGSKA (reference sequence). V was cut by 3 bases and J by 2 bases, with 12 bases left in between. The CDR3 is made up of 14 amino acids. CDR3 nucleotide sequence: TGCAGTGCTAGCGACTGGAGGGCCACAGATACGCAGTATTTT. Protein product: CSASDWRATDTQYF.

This clonotype was observed a handful of times. The genes are TRBV4-1 and TRBJ2-5, with D possibly matching TRBD2 (5 bases). Germline CDR1 MGHRA, CDR2 YSYEKL. V shed 0 bases and J shed 7 bases, with 15 bases lying between them. The CDR3 sequence is 15 residues long. Here the CDR3 reads CASSQDWFGSVTQYF. As DNA, the CDR3 is TGCGCCAGCAGCCAAGATTGGTTTGGTAGCGTGACCCAGTACTTC.

This clonotype has only a few counts. This likely traces to a read error, being one base from a far larger clone. This chain uses TRBV7-2 with TRBJ1-5, with D possibly matching TRBD1 (6 bases). The J call may be mistaken, given a closer DNA end match to TRBJ1-6. The CDR3 loop spans 14 amino acids. Germline V gene sequence: CDR1 SGHTA, CDR2 FQGNSA. CDR3: CASSFVGGGSPLHF. In DNA, the CDR3 is TGTGCCAGCAGCTTCGTCGGGGGGGGCTCACCCCTCCACTTT.

This clonotype was recorded at least ten times. The DNA of the CDR3 is TGCAGTGCTAGTGCTATAGGGCCACTAGCTATGAAGCAGTACTTC. It codes for CSASAIGPLAMKQYF. J is TRBJ2-7 and V is TRBV20-1; possibly TRBD2 for D (6 bases). V lost 3 bases, J lost 8 bases, and 23 bases lay in between. Germline CDR1 is DFQATT and CDR2 is SNEGSKA (reference sequence). The CDR3 length is 15 residues.

This clonotype was found many times. The V gene is TRBV12-3 or TRBV12-4, the J gene TRBJ2-7; 9 bases fit TRBD2. The CDR3 extends over 17 amino acids. Unmatched junction bases numbered 13, after V lost 2 bases and J lost 5 bases. CDR3: CASSLFSGSRLSNEQYF. CDR3 sequence (DNA): TGTGCCAGCAGTTTATTTAGCGGGAGCCGTTTATCCAACGAGCAGTACTTC.

This clonotype showed up just a few times. CDR3 bases: TGTGCCAGCAGCTTAGACGGGACAGGGCCCTACGAGCAGTACTTC. It codes for CASSLDGTGPYEQYF. The gene calls are TRBV11-2 and TRBJ2-7, with TRBD1 matching over 9 bases. The CDR3 has 15 residues. Trimming removed 0 bases from V and 2 bases from J; junction bases left unmatched: 2. The germline V gene has CDR1 SGHAT and CDR2 FQNNGV.

The rearrangement uses TRBV6-1 and TRBJ2-1, with TRBD1 matching over 10 bases. Trimming cost V 5 bases and J 4 bases; bases outside gene matches: 5. The CDR3 consists of 15 residues. Germline CDR1 reads MNHNS; CDR2 reads SASEGT. This chain's CDR3 is CASSRPGQGYNEQFF. The CDR3 DNA is TGTGCCAGCAGTCGACCGGGACAGGGGTACAATGAGCAGTTCTTC.